The 24 T cell receptor beta chains reported below all come from one sample, sequenced in a study of blood T cells in healthy people across ages. Through a sample-barcoded 5' primer and a J-beta primer mix, a second PCR was run for about 6 to 11 cycles. TCRdb re-called the 5' RACE reads with MiXCR, one entry per CDR3 protein. Of about 930,000 distinct CDR3 sequences in the sample, around 29% were seen once. This sample was shared with a second study, whose subject was T cells of mothers and their children.

Sample: blood. These receptors came from a woman aged 40-49 years in good health.

The sample holds one count of this clonotype. A much bigger clone sits one base away, suggesting this may be a read error. The chain uses TRBV20-1 and TRBJ2-1; 12 bases map to TRBD2. Germline values: CDR1 DFQATT, CDR2 SNEGSKA (reference sequence). This CDR3 comprises 15 residues. The DNA of the CDR3 is TGCGGTGCCCCTAGCGGGGGGGCTTGGGGTGGTGAGCAGTTCTTC. This sequence encodes CGAPSGGAWGGEQFF.

This clonotype has ten or more counts. The chain links TRBV25-1 to TRBJ2-1; maybe TRBD2 (6 bases). Trimming stripped 6 bases from V and 9 bases from J, with 18 bases between. The CDR3 contains 14 residues. CDR1 and CDR2 from the germline V gene are MGHDK and SYGVNS. DNA for the CDR3: TGTGCCAGCAGCGATCCCCAGCGGGTAGGTGAGCAGTTCTTC. This translates into CASSDPQRVGEQFF.

CDR3 sequence reads: CASKEGQGGYEQYF. The CDR3 nucleotides are TGTGCCAGCAAAGAGGGACAGGGGGGCTACGAGCAGTACTTC. The chain couples TRBV6-1 to TRBJ2-7, with TRBD1 matching over 11 bases. Looked up from germline, CDR1 is MNHNS and CDR2 is SASEGT. J gave up 3 bases and V 7 bases, and 5 bases lay outside the gene matches. The CDR3 has 14 residues.

This chain connects TRBV7-2 to TRBJ1-2; possibly TRBD1 for D (6 bases). Germline V gives CDR1 SGHTA, CDR2 FQGNSA. This CDR3 comprises 16 residues. V gave up 5 bases and J gave up 1 base, with 17 bases separating them. The CDR3 reads CASSRTVSVDNYGYTF. As DNA, the CDR3 is TGTGCCAGCAGCCGGACAGTCAGCGTGGATAACTATGGCTACACCTTC.

In the case of this clonotype: Germline is not matched at one junction end, which may reflect a read error. The V call is TRBV28, the J call TRBJ2-1; D possibly corresponds to TRBD1 (6 bases). Germline CDR1 MDHEN, CDR2 SYDVKM. CDR3 length equals 15 residues. CDR3 residues: CVSSPRQVGNNEQFF. CDR3 sequence (DNA): TGTGTCAGCAGTCCAAGACAGGTCGGGAACAATGAGCAGTTCTTC.

This chain joins TRBV7-9 and TRBJ2-2; 8 nucleotides align to TRBD1. CDR1 and CDR2 (germline): SEHNR, FQNEAQ (reference sequence). The CDR3 spans 14 residues. V lost 5 bases, J lost 5 bases, and 4 bases stayed unmatched. CDR3 DNA: TGTGCCAGCAGCGGGACAGGAAGAACCGGGGAGCTGTTTTTT. Residues: CASSGTGRTGELFF.

The rearrangement uses TRBV2 and TRBJ2-1; TRBD2 matches at 10 bases. CDR1 and CDR2 from the germline V gene are SNHLY and FYNNEI. The CDR3 is 19 amino acids. V lost 2 bases to trimming and J lost 3 bases; unmatched junction nucleotides: 13. The CDR3 sequence: CASSETLSSSGGVYNEQFF. The CDR3 coding sequence is TGTGCCAGCAGTGAAACCCTATCGTCTAGCGGGGGTGTCTACAATGAGCAGTTCTTC.

V and J are TRBV20-1 and TRBJ2-7; TRBD2 agrees at 7 bases. Germline CDR1 reads DFQATT; CDR2 reads SNEGSKA (reference sequence). Trimming took 5 bases from V and 2 from J; bases not matched to a gene: 3. The CDR3 length is 12 residues. CDR3 DNA sequence: TGCAGTGCTTACAGCGGGACCTACGAGCAGTACTTC. Protein product: CSAYSGTYEQYF.

This clonotype was counted ten times or more. The rearrangement joins TRBV4-2 to TRBJ2-7; 11 bases are shared with TRBD2. CDR1 is LGHNA, CDR2 YNFKEQ, per germline. V gave up 0 bases and J gave up 6 bases; unmatched junction bases: 1. This CDR3 is 14 amino acids long. The CDR3 DNA follows: TGTGCCAGCAGCCAAGATACTAGCGGGGGCGAGCAGTACTTC. The encoded protein is CASSQDTSGGEQYF.

This chain uses TRBV7-9 with TRBJ1-6; D possibly corresponds to TRBD1 (5 bases). Trimming left V 1 base short and J 0 bases short, with 13 bases between. Germline CDR1 is SEHNR and CDR2 is FQNEAQ (reference sequence). The CDR3 contains 18 residues. The DNA of the CDR3 is TGTGCCAGCAGCTTAGGCCCGACAGAGAGCTCCTATAATTCACCCCTCCACTTT. It yields the protein CASSLGPTESSYNSPLHF.

The J gene is TRBJ2-2, the V gene TRBV20-1, with D unresolved. Germline CDR1 and CDR2: DFQATT and SNEGSKA (reference sequence). The CDR3 is made up of 14 amino acids. V was cut by 2 bases and J by 2 bases, with 9 bases left in between. The CDR3 nucleotides are TGCAGTGCTAGAAGTGGGGTAAACACCGGGGAGCTGTTTTTT. Its translation: CSARSGVNTGELFF.

Only one count was recorded for this clonotype. Its ends do not fully match the called genes, so a read error is possible. The chain recombines TRBV7-9 with TRBJ2-4, with D perhaps matching TRBD2 (5 bases). CDR3 length: 15 amino acids. Germline loops: CDR1 SEHNR, CDR2 FQNEAQ (reference sequence). The CDR3 DNA is TGCGCCAGCAGCTTAAAAGCGGCAGATTACAATGAGCAGTACTTC. This gives the protein CASSLKAADYNEQYF.

This clonotype was detected many times. This sequence joins TRBV6-6 and TRBJ1-2; a possible D gene is TRBD1 (5 bases). The germline V and J ends were trimmed by 4 bases and 4 bases, with 22 bases remaining between them. This CDR3 contains 17 residues. Germline V lookup: CDR1 MNHNY, CDR2 SVGAGI (reference sequence). The CDR3 coding sequence is TGTGCCAGCAGTTCTACGCCACTCGGGACCCCGCCCTATGGCTACACCTTC. Its protein product is CASSSTPLGTPPYGYTF.

As for this clonotype: Its ends do not fully match the called genes, so a read error is possible. The chain links TRBV5-1 to TRBJ2-7, with 11 bases lining up with TRBD2. The CDR3 runs to 15 residues. CDR1 is SGHRS, CDR2 YFSETQ, per germline. The CDR3 sequence is CASGFSGGGAYEQYF. CDR3 nucleotides: TGCGCCAGCGGCTTTAGCGGGGGGGGCGCCTACGAGCAGTACTTC.

On this clonotype: Just one base apart from a much larger clone, this may be a read error. The J gene is TRBJ2-7, the V gene TRBV3-1; 9 bases fit TRBD1. V lost 1 base to trimming and J lost 3 bases; unmatched junction nucleotides: 10. The germline gives CDR1 LGHDT, CDR2 YNNKEL (reference sequence). This CDR3 spans 17 amino acids. CDR3 in amino acids: CASSQGGQGAFGYEQYF. The CDR3 DNA reads TGTGCCAGCAGCCAAGGGGGACAGGGCGCCTTCGGCTACGAGCAGTACTTC.

This clonotype was found a few times. This chain joins TRBV28 and TRBJ2-3, with D possibly being TRBD2 (6 bases). Trimming shortened V by 5 bases and J by 4 bases, and 13 bases separated the two germline ends. Germline assignment: CDR1 MDHEN and CDR2 SYDVKM. CDR3 length: 14 residues. The CDR3 region has the DNA TGTGCCAGCAGTCCAACGGGACTTGCAGATACGCAGTATTTT. As protein: CASSPTGLADTQYF.

A note on this clonotype: This clone may be a read error of a much larger clone one base away. The CDR3 here is CVSLRASGGRYEQYF. The CDR3 region has the DNA TGTGTCAGCTTAAGGGCTAGCGGGGGGCGATACGAGCAGTACTTC. The chain couples TRBV28 to TRBJ2-4; 11 bases align to TRBD2. With the DNA end fitting TRBJ2-7 better, the J assignment may be wrong. The germline CDR1 and CDR2 sequences are MDHEN and SYDVKM. CDR3 size: 15 residues.

The table lists this clonotype with a few counts. The chain combines TRBV28 with TRBJ2-7; D remains ambiguous. The V gene lost 11 bases and the J gene lost 3 bases, with 14 bases spanning the gap. The CDR3 consists of 12 residues. Germline V gene sequence: CDR1 MDHEN, CDR2 SYDVKM. In nucleotides, the CDR3 is TGTGCCGGCTCGGGTCTGGGCTACGAGCAGTACTTC. As protein: CAGSGLGYEQYF.

The chain recombines TRBV3-1 with TRBJ2-2; D uncertain. The CDR3 runs 15 residues. The germline V gene encodes CDR1 LGHDT and CDR2 YNNKEL (reference sequence). The germline V and J ends were trimmed by 2 bases and 2 bases, with 9 bases remaining between them. CDR3 region: CASSQSFGNTGELFF. Here the CDR3 DNA reads TGTGCCAGCAGCCAAAGCTTCGGAAACACCGGGGAGCTGTTTTTT.

To note about this clonotype: The germline gene is not matched at one end of the junction; a read error may be the cause. The chain recombines TRBV27 with TRBJ1-2; weak D call: TRBD1 (5 bases). The germline V gene has CDR1 MNHEY and CDR2 SMNVEV (reference sequence). This CDR3 spans 15 amino acids. Here the CDR3 reads CASSSPGREGYGHTF. CDR3 in DNA: TGTGCCAGCAGTTCCCCGGGCAGGGAGGGGTATGGCCACACCTTC.

The gene calls are TRBV20-1 and TRBJ1-1; TRBD1 agrees at 9 bases. J was trimmed by 4 bases and V by 3 bases; bases with no gene match: 3. This CDR3 comprises 13 residues. Germline CDR1 and CDR2: DFQATT and SNEGSKA (reference sequence). CDR3 sequence reads: CSARLDRGTEAFF. CDR3 sequence (DNA): TGCAGTGCTAGGCTGGACAGGGGCACTGAAGCTTTCTTT.

The chain links TRBV6-6 to TRBJ2-4; 8 bases map to TRBD1. The J call is doubtful: the DNA matches TRBJ2-7 better. The germline CDR1 and CDR2 sequences are MNHNY and SVGAGI (reference sequence). The CDR3 runs to 14 residues. The CDR3 here is CASSYRTGTNEQYF. The CDR3 DNA follows: TGTGCCAGCAGTTACAGGACAGGGACAAACGAGCAGTACTTC.

This clonotype was recorded a few times. The chain is built from TRBV7-2 and TRBJ1-1; D unclear. The CDR3 covers 15 residues. With 5 bases removed from V and 7 bases from J, the gap between germline ends came to 20 bases. The germline V gene has CDR1 SGHTA and CDR2 FQGNSA. The DNA of the CDR3 is TGTGCCAGCAGCAAACTAGCCGCCGGGCAGGTTGAAGCTTTCTTT. Protein: CASSKLAAGQVEAFF. Supplemented by reference TRBV7-2 and TRBJ1-1, the full variable domain reads GAGVSQSPSNKVTEKGKDVELRCDPISGHTALYWYRQSLGQGLEFLIYFQGNSAPDKSGLPSDRFSAERTGGSVSTLTIQRTQQEDSAVYLCASSKLAAGQVEAFFGQGTRLTVV.

This chain links TRBV28 with TRBJ2-7; D gene uncertain. The CDR3 contains 12 residues. Germline V lookup: CDR1 MDHEN, CDR2 SYDVKM. V lost 5 bases, J lost 6 bases, and 11 bases lay in between. The CDR3: CASSQRVSEQYF. The CDR3, as DNA: TGTGCCAGCAGTCAAAGGGTCAGCGAGCAGTACTTC.